This is a list of T cell receptor beta chains from one sample in a study of blood T cell repertoires in COVID-19. Some clones are missing from TCRdb's copy, which holds only in-frame ones; the method was immunoSEQ multiplex PCR. Here the sample spans around 150,000 clones, under 90% being singletons. What was sequenced was peripheral blood. These receptors originate from a woman aged 80 or older in a cohort sampled during active or convalescent COVID-19. Both conserved end residues are part of each CDR3. The order of the fields is J gene, D gene, V gene, clone size, CDR3 protein, CDR3 DNA. A D gene is named only where the DNA matches it firmly. Clone size is shown for a subset of rows, as once, few, many or a class of expanded clone.

TRBJ2-1 | TRBD2 | TRBV28 | . | CASASLAGKLYNEQFF | TGTGCCAGCGCATCTTTAGCGGGGAAGCTATACAATGAGCAGTTCTTC
TRBJ2-3 | TRBD2 | TRBV4-1 | once | CASSRGTSGGRTDTQYF | TGCGCCAGCAGCCGCGGGACTAGCGGGGGGAGGACAGATACGCAGTATTTT
TRBJ1-1 | . | TRBV6-5 | . | CASSRVQATFEAFF | TGTGCCAGCAGCCGGGTTCAAGCTACCTTTGAAGCTTTCTTT
TRBJ1-6 | . | TRBV5-4 | . | CASSREPIIVAPLHF | TGTGCCAGCAGCAGGGAGCCTATAATCGTCGCCCCCCTCCACTTT
TRBJ2-5 | . | TRBV7-3 | . | CASSLTGLRETQYF | TGTGCCAGCAGCTTAACCGGGTTGCGGGAGACCCAGTACTTC
TRBJ2-3 | . | TRBV6-1 | . | CASSEAALQGDTQYF | TGTGCCAGCAGTGAAGCGGCCCTCCAGGGAGATACGCAGTATTTT
TRBJ2-1 | . | TRBV18 | . | CASSRAGVYNEQFF | TGTGCCAGCTCACGTGCAGGGGTATACAATGAGCAGTTCTTC
TRBJ2-2 | . | TRBV5-1 | . | CASSLRQGAGELFF | TGCGCCAGCAGCTTGAGGCAGGGCGCCGGGGAGCTGTTTTTT
TRBJ1-1 | TRBD1 | TRBV18 | . | CASSPGTGGTEAFF | TGTGCCAGCTCACCCGGGACAGGGGGCACTGAAGCTTTCTTT
TRBJ2-7 | . | TRBV14 | . | CASSQDFGGWEQYF | TGTGCCAGCAGCCAAGATTTTGGGGGCTGGGAGCAGTACTTC
TRBJ2-4 | TRBD1 | TRBV10-3 | . | CAISQGAPDENIQYF | TGTGCCATCAGCCAGGGGGCTCCTGACGAAAACATTCAGTACTTC
TRBJ2-7 | . | TRBV5-4 | . | CASSLAGGGYEQYF | TGTGCCAGCAGCTTGGCGGGGGGCGGATACGAGCAGTACTTC
TRBJ1-1 | . | TRBV5-1 | . | CASSPGPQGTEAFF | TGCGCCAGCAGCCCCGGTCCCCAGGGCACTGAAGCTTTCTTT
TRBJ2-3 | . | TRBV7-3 | . | CASSLNGAGITDTQYF | TGTGCCAGCAGCTTAAACGGGGCGGGAATAACAGATACGCAGTATTTT
TRBJ1-2 | TRBD1 | TRBV14 | . | CASSPRTGGSYGYTF | TGTGCCAGCAGCCCGCGGACAGGGGGGAGCTATGGCTACACCTTC
TRBJ2-4 | TRBD1 | TRBV5-1 | . | CASSLAAGTGAVGYF | TGCGCCAGCAGCTTGGCTGCCGGGACAGGAGCCGTGGGGTACTTC
TRBJ2-1 | TRBD2 | TRBV11-2 | . | CASSWTSGGANEQFF | TGTGCCAGCAGCTGGACTAGCGGGGGGGCAAATGAGCAGTTCTTC
TRBJ1-1 | TRBD1 | TRBV5-1 | . | CASCQGASNTEAFF | TGCGCCAGCTGCCAGGGGGCGTCGAACACTGAAGCTTTCTTT
TRBJ2-3 | . | TRBV2 | . | CASRKQGPSTDTQYF | TGTGCCAGCAGGAAACAGGGCCCCAGCACAGATACGCAGTATTTT
TRBJ2-1 | . | TRBV5-1 | . | CASNQAASYNEQFF | TGCGCCAGCAACCAAGCGGCGTCCTACAATGAGCAGTTCTTC
TRBJ2-2 | TRBD2 | TRBV19 | . | CASSKGTSGPTGELFF | TGTGCCAGTAGTAAGGGGACTAGCGGGCCAACCGGGGAGCTGTTTTTT
TRBJ1-3 | . | TRBV12-5 | . | CASGLVLVQVPSGNTIYF | TGTGCTAGTGGTTTGGTACTGGTGCAGGTACCCTCTGGAAACACCATATATTTT
TRBJ1-1 | TRBD1 | TRBV12-3/TRBV12-4 | . | CACKQGANTEAFF | TGTGCCTGCAAACAGGGGGCGAACACTGAAGCTTTCTTT
TRBJ2-2 | . | TRBV27 | . | CASSSSQGNTGELFF | TGTGCCAGCAGTTCCAGCCAGGGGAACACCGGGGAGCTGTTTTTT
TRBJ2-3 | TRBD2 | TRBV6-2/TRBV6-3 | . | CASSDAGGAQDTQYF | TGTGCCAGCAGCGATGCCGGGGGGGCCCAGGATACGCAGTATTTT
TRBJ2-6 | . | TRBV4-1 | . | CASSQEVSGPGANVLTF | TGCGCCAGCAGCCAAGAAGTATCAGGGCCCGGGGCCAACGTCCTGACTTTC
TRBJ2-3 | . | TRBV5-8 | once | CASSFIYTQYF | TGTGCCAGCAGCTTTATCTATACGCAGTATTTT
TRBJ2-1 | TRBD2 | TRBV5-1 | . | CASSPRGSSYNEQFF | TGCGCCAGCAGCCCCCGCGGGAGCTCCTACAATGAGCAGTTCTTC
TRBJ2-2 | . | TRBV19 | . | CASSRPGLNTGELFF | TGTGCCAGTAGTAGACCGGGACTGAACACCGGGGAGCTGTTTTTT
TRBJ1-4 | . | TRBV11-2 | . | CASAKVGGTFEKLFF | TGTGCCAGCGCTAAAGTTGGGGGGACTTTTGAAAAACTGTTTTTT
TRBJ2-1 | TRBD1 | TRBV19 | . | CASSIDDRGGDEQFF | TGTGCCAGTAGTATAGACGACAGGGGAGGCGATGAGCAGTTCTTC
TRBJ1-4 | TRBD1 | TRBV2 | once | CASSAEQGTNEKLFF | TGTGCCAGCAGTGCCGAACAGGGGACTAATGAAAAACTGTTTTTT
TRBJ1-2 | TRBD1 | TRBV7-2 | . | CASSPGQGNYGYTF | TGTGCCAGCAGCCCGGGACAGGGGAATTATGGCTACACCTTC
TRBJ2-7 | TRBD1 | TRBV5-5 | . | CASRPGTGLYEQYF | TGTGCCAGCAGGCCCGGGACAGGGCTCTACGAGCAGTACTTC
TRBJ2-7 | TRBD2 | TRBV13 | . | CASSSQTSGVPYEQYF | TGTGCCAGCAGTTCACAGACTAGCGGGGTCCCCTACGAGCAGTACTTC
TRBJ1-4 | TRBD1 | TRBV6-5 | once | CASRTGFEKLFF | TGTGCCAGCAGGACAGGGTTTGAAAAACTGTTTTTT
TRBJ2-1 | TRBD1 | TRBV3-1/TRBV3-2 | . | CASSLQGTVYNEQFF | TGTGCCAGCAGCCTTCAGGGGACAGTGTACAATGAGCAGTTCTTC
TRBJ1-1 | . | TRBV6-1 | once | CASSDGDRGGAFF | TGTGCCAGCAGTGATGGGGATCGGGGAGGGGCTTTCTTT
TRBJ1-5 | . | TRBV19 | . | CASSIINQPQHF | TGTGCCAGTAGTATCATTAATCAGCCCCAGCATTTT
TRBJ2-5 | TRBD2 | TRBV15 | . | CATSRDVGEGTQYF | TGTGCCACCAGCAGAGATGTAGGGGAGGGGACCCAGTACTTC
TRBJ2-7 | TRBD2 | TRBV7-9 | . | CASSLVYAGGGLEQYF | TGTGCCAGCAGCTTAGTCTATGCGGGGGGCGGCCTCGAGCAGTACTTC
TRBJ2-7 | . | TRBV5-1 | . | CASSGVVGAYEQYF | TGCGCCAGCAGCGGGGTAGTGGGGGCTTACGAGCAGTACTTC
TRBJ1-2 | . | TRBV5-1 | once | CASSSQGVSYTF | TGCGCCAGCAGCTCACAGGGAGTCAGCTACACCTTC
TRBJ2-3 | TRBD2 | TRBV7-2 | . | CASSFLEERGGRDTQYF | TGTGCCAGCAGCTTTTTAGAGGAGCGGGGGGGCCGGGATACGCAGTATTTT
TRBJ1-6 | . | TRBV7-9 | . | CAGRDGDNSPLHF | TGTGCCGGGAGGGACGGAGATAATTCACCCCTCCACTTT
TRBJ2-1 | TRBD2 | TRBV27 | few | CASDQLAGGGNEQFF | TGTGCCAGCGACCAACTAGCGGGAGGGGGCAATGAGCAGTTCTTC
TRBJ1-2 | TRBD1 | TRBV28 | few | CASSQPGQLYGYTF | TGTGCCAGCAGTCAGCCGGGACAGCTCTATGGCTACACCTTC
TRBJ2-3 | . | TRBV21-1 | . | CASSTPTSGETTDTQYF | TGTGCCAGCAGCACTCCAACTAGCGGAGAAACCACAGATACGCAGTATTTT
TRBJ2-3 | TRBD2 | TRBV6-5 | . | CASIMVSGGTDTQYF | TGTGCCAGCATAATGGTTAGCGGGGGCACAGATACGCAGTATTTT
TRBJ2-2 | TRBD1 | TRBV5-8 | . | CASSSHRGLGTGELFF | TGTGCCAGCAGCTCACACAGGGGGCTGGGGACCGGGGAGCTGTTTTTT
TRBJ1-1 | TRBD1 | TRBV6-2/TRBV6-3 | . | CASSYRGQGAPEAFF | TGTGCCAGCAGTTACCGGGGACAGGGGGCTCCTGAAGCTTTCTTT
TRBJ1-6 | . | TRBV28 | . | CASSFSIPGFYNSPLHF | TGTGCCAGCAGTTTCTCCATACCGGGGTTCTATAATTCACCCCTCCACTTT